Below, 6 T cell receptor beta chains from the same sample are listed, as sequenced in a study of OX40 agonist ivuxolimab in advanced cancers. TCRdb's table, derived via immunoSEQ multiplex PCR, lists solely in-frame clones and lacks some. The sample shows more than 65,000 clones, nearly 90% of them seen only once. The sequencing used CD4+ or CD8+ T cells sorted from blood, collected in a trial of the OX40 agonist ivuxolimab. The receptors were sampled from an adult with an advanced solid tumor such as melanoma, head and neck, liver or kidney cancer.

The chain joins TRBV7-3 to TRBJ2-5; unclear D gene. The J call is uncertain, as TRBJ2-7 better fits the DNA end. CDR3 length equals 13 residues. In germline, CDR1 is SGHTA, CDR2 FQGTGA. The CDR3 region has the DNA TGTGCCAGCAGCTTTGGTTCGGGCTACGAGCAGTACTTC. It translates to CASSFGSGYEQYF.

This chain links TRBV7-6 with TRBJ2-5, with D unresolved. The germline gives CDR1 SGHVS, CDR2 FNYEAQ. CDR3 length equals 13 residues. Trimming shortened V by 1 base and J by 4 bases, and 7 bases separated the two germline ends. CDR3 region: CASSLGPLETQYF. CDR3 sequence (DNA): TGTGCCAGCAGCTTAGGGCCGTTAGAGACCCAGTACTTC.

The V and J genes are TRBV14 and TRBJ2-7; D perhaps matches TRBD1 (7 bases). This CDR3 is 15 amino acids long. The germline V gene has CDR1 SGHDN and CDR2 FVKESK. The V end lost 4 bases, the J end lost 2 bases, and 15 bases lay between the germline ends. The CDR3 coding sequence is TGTGCCAGCAGCCGCGCTGCGGGACAGACCTACGAGCAGTACTTC. The encoded protein is CASSRAAGQTYEQYF.

The CDR3 region is CASSESGLGEETQYF. In DNA form, the CDR3 reads TGCGCCAGCAGTGAGTCGGGACTAGGGGAGGAGACCCAGTACTTC. This rearrangement joins TRBV10-2 to TRBJ2-5; 8 bases are shared with TRBD2. Looked up from germline, CDR1 is WSHSY and CDR2 is SAAADI. The CDR3 runs to 15 residues. The trim removed 0 bases at V and 5 bases at J, leaving 5 bases unmatched.

This chain connects TRBV19 to TRBJ1-4, with 8 positions matching TRBD1. CDR1 is LNHDA, CDR2 SQIVND, per germline (reference sequence). Unmatched junction bases numbered 4, after V lost 8 bases and J lost 8 bases. The CDR3 is 12 amino acids. The chain's CDR3 is CASGDRGEKLFF. CDR3 nucleotide sequence: TGTGCCAGTGGCGACAGGGGCGAAAAACTGTTTTTT.

This clone was seen only once. This chain links TRBV6-4 with TRBJ1-1; D ambiguous. CDR1 is MRHNA, CDR2 SNTAGT, per germline. The CDR3 covers 13 residues. With 4 bases removed from V and 1 base from J, the gap between germline ends came to 7 bases. This CDR3 reads CASSVTANTEAFF. The CDR3 DNA follows: TGTGCCAGCAGTGTAACGGCGAACACTGAAGCTTTCTTT.